This TCR beta chain was captured in a study of T cell changes during pregnancy in multiple sclerosis. This table comes from immunoSEQ multiplex PCR, and its TCRdb copy is limited to in-frame clones, with some not included. The sample contains some 46,000 clones, about 91% of which appear only once. The ends were cut back, 3 bases at V and 2 bases at J, with 16 bases in the middle. The CDR3 is 17 amino acids. Per germline, CDR1 MDHEN and CDR2 SYDVKM. Sequenced here: peripheral blood, sampled in the third trimester of pregnancy. The rearrangement joins TRBV28 to TRBJ2-2; a possible D gene is TRBD1 (5 bases). This TCR came from a female donor with multiple sclerosis, enrolled in a pregnancy study. The CDR3 spells CASSFVIGAPNTGELFF. CDR3 nucleotide sequence: TGTGCCAGCAGTTTCGTAATAGGGGCACCTAACACCGGGGAGCTGTTTTTT.